Listed below are T cell receptor beta chains from one sample, sequenced in a study of T-cell memory formation after mild COVID-19. TCRdb redid the calling of the 5' RACE reads with MiXCR, one entry per CDR3 protein. The data contain under 550,000 distinct CDR3 sequences, 15% to 20% of them seen just once; the ten biggest clones take up 20% to 25%. The sequencing sample was made of PBMCs or a T cell subset sorted from them (not recorded which). Receptors were obtained from a man younger than 35 who had mild COVID-19 (a few samples of this study predate the infection). Cell type and time point are not known. CDR3s include the opening cysteine and the closing phenylalanine or tryptophan. The D gene is left open where the match is weak. Some rows have no size entry. The others give once, few or many, or a class for an expanded clone.

cdr3_length,d_call,v_call,clone_size,j_call,cdr3_aa,cdr3_nt
14,-,TRBV18,few,TRBJ2-7,CASSTTDPAYEQYF,TGTGCCAGCTCAACAACAGACCCCGCCTACGAGCAGTACTTC
16,-,TRBV11-2,-,TRBJ2-1,CASSLRGGTAYNEQFF,TGTGCCAGCAGCTTAAGGGGGGGGACGGCGTACAATGAGCAGTTCTTC
18,-,TRBV7-2,-,TRBJ2-1,CASSLLRKGLLFYNEQFF,TGTGCCAGCAGCCTCCTTCGAAAAGGACTACTTTTCTACAATGAGCAGTTCTTC
19,TRBD2,TRBV9,few,TRBJ2-1,CASSPRTSGGAPRPNEQFF,TGTGCCAGCAGCCCTAGGACTAGCGGGGGGGCCCCCCGACCCAATGAGCAGTTCTTC
14,-,TRBV5-1,many,TRBJ1-1,CASSLGLGYTEAFF,TGCGCCAGCAGCTTGGGCCTCGGGTACACTGAAGCTTTCTTT
14,-,TRBV5-6,-,TRBJ2-3,CASSPVGGADTQYF,TGTGCCAGCAGCCCGGTTGGGGGCGCCGATACGCAGTATTTT
16,-,TRBV12-3/TRBV12-4,few,TRBJ2-1,CASSFGGGRRYNEQFF,TGTGCCAGCAGTTTTGGGGGGGGCCGCCGATACAATGAGCAGTTCTTC
14,-,TRBV3-1,-,TRBJ1-6,CASSQGLGGSPLHF,TGTGCCAGCAGCCAAGGGCTGGGCGGATCACCCCTCCACTTT
14,-,TRBV24-1,-,TRBJ2-3,CATSDPKRSDTQYF,TGTGCCACCAGTGATCCCAAGAGATCAGATACGCAGTATTTT
13,-,TRBV7-2,-,TRBJ2-3,CASKRATHGTQYF,TGTGCCAGCAAACGGGCCACCCACGGAACGCAGTATTTT
14,-,TRBV5-1,-,TRBJ2-3,CASSLDGVPDTQYF,TGCGCCAGCAGCTTGGACGGGGTCCCAGATACGCAGTATTTT
15,TRBD1,TRBV12-3/TRBV12-4,few,TRBJ2-7,CASSLGQGSPYEQYF,TGTGCCAGCAGCTTGGGACAGGGTTCACCCTACGAGCAGTACTTC
14,-,TRBV2,-,TRBJ2-6,CASSARLGANVLTF,TGTGCCAGCAGTGCCCGTCTTGGGGCCAACGTCCTGACTTTC
16,TRBD1,TRBV24-1,few,TRBJ2-2,CATSDRQGTDTGELFF,TGTGCCACCAGTGATAGACAGGGGACGGACACCGGGGAGCTGTTTTTT
15,TRBD2,TRBV4-3,-,TRBJ2-1,CASSQRLAGDNEQFF,TGCGCCAGCAGCCAAAGACTAGCGGGGGACAATGAGCAGTTCTTC
15,TRBD1,TRBV12-3/TRBV12-4,few,TRBJ1-2,CASSLADRVSYGYTF,TGTGCCAGCAGTTTGGCGGACAGGGTGTCCTATGGCTACACCTTC
15,TRBD2,TRBV9,few,TRBJ2-5,CASSGLAGNQETQYF,TGTGCCAGCAGCGGACTAGCGGGCAACCAAGAGACCCAGTACTTC
15,-,TRBV5-1,few,TRBJ1-1,CASSLGRLGGTEAFF,TGCGCCAGCAGCCTGGGACGTTTGGGGGGGACTGAAGCTTTCTTT
13,TRBD1,TRBV20-1,-,TRBJ2-5,CSGDRAPQETQYF,TGCAGCGGGGACAGAGCCCCACAAGAGACCCAGTACTTC
13,-,TRBV6-2/TRBV6-3,few,TRBJ1-1,CASSSDLLGKAFF,TGTGCCAGCAGCTCAGACCTTCTCGGGAAAGCTTTCTTT
15,TRBD1,TRBV5-5,few,TRBJ1-5,CASSRTGATNQPQHF,TGTGCCAGCAGCCGGACAGGGGCGACAAATCAGCCCCAGCATTTT
15,-,TRBV7-2,few,TRBJ1-5,CASSYYLDSNQPQHF,TGTGCCAGCAGCTACTACTTGGATAGCAATCAGCCCCAGCATTTT
15,-,TRBV12-3/TRBV12-4,-,TRBJ2-4,CASSFAHLAKNIQYF,TGTGCCAGCAGTTTCGCCCACCTAGCCAAAAACATTCAGTACTTC
10,-,TRBV12-3/TRBV12-4,-,TRBJ1-1,CASGSAEAFF,TGTGCCAGCGGCAGCGCTGAAGCTTTCTTT
14,-,TRBV10-2,few,TRBJ1-2,CASSEAEQGRGYTF,TGCGCCAGCAGTGAAGCAGAACAGGGTCGTGGCTACACCTTC
15,-,TRBV24-1,few,TRBJ2-1,CATSDSLQGRLEQFF,TGTGCCACCAGTGATTCTCTCCAGGGGAGGCTGGAGCAGTTCTTC
14,TRBD2,TRBV7-2,-,TRBJ2-2,CASSLVGGGGELFF,TGTGCCAGCAGCTTAGTCGGCGGGGGCGGGGAGCTGTTTTTT
11,-,TRBV7-2,-,TRBJ2-5,CASSLKVTQYF,TGTGCCAGCAGCCTAAAGGTGACCCAGTACTTC
15,-,TRBV4-3,few,TRBJ1-1,CASSQSWIMNTEAFF,TGCGCCAGCAGCCAATCCTGGATAATGAACACTGAAGCTTTCTTT
15,TRBD1,TRBV6-5,-,TRBJ1-6,CASSPWGTGNSPLHF,TGTGCCAGCAGTCCCTGGGGGACAGGGAATTCACCCCTCCACTTT
13,-,TRBV2,-,TRBJ1-5,CASGAEVVQPQHF,TGTGCCAGCGGGGCCGAGGTAGTTCAGCCCCAGCATTTT
13,-,TRBV5-1,few,TRBJ1-5,CASSPDGENPQHF,TGCGCCAGCAGCCCTGACGGTGAGAATCCCCAGCATTTT
14,-,TRBV7-9,-,TRBJ2-7,CASSLQRRSYEQYF,TGTGCCAGCAGCTTACAGCGGAGGTCCTACGAGCAGTACTTC
14,-,TRBV11-2,few,TRBJ2-3,CASSVYRGTDTQYF,TGTGCCAGCAGCGTCTACAGGGGCACAGATACGCAGTATTTT
15,-,TRBV5-1,few,TRBJ1-4,CASSLLGPGGEKLFF,TGCGCCAGCAGCTTGTTGGGGCCGGGAGGTGAAAAACTGTTTTTT
16,-,TRBV20-1,few,TRBJ2-3,CSARQSGDAYTDTQYF,TGCAGTGCTAGACAGTCAGGGGACGCTTACACAGATACGCAGTATTTT
13,-,TRBV20-1,-,TRBJ1-2,CSAPTKANYGYTF,TGCAGTGCTCCGACAAAAGCTAACTATGGCTACACCTTC
14,TRBD1,TRBV20-1,many,TRBJ1-2,CSASAGQGADGYTF,TGCAGTGCTAGTGCCGGACAGGGGGCGGATGGCTACACCTTC
14,TRBD1,TRBV20-1,few,TRBJ1-1,CSARSQGIETEAFF,TGCAGTGCTAGATCACAGGGGATAGAGACTGAAGCTTTCTTT
13,-,TRBV5-1,many,TRBJ1-2,CASSLEQNYGYTF,TGCGCCAGCAGCTTGGAACAGAACTATGGCTACACCTTC
16,TRBD1,TRBV6-1,many,TRBJ2-3,CASSERQGPSTDTQYF,TGTGCCAGCAGTGAAAGACAGGGACCGTCCACAGATACGCAGTATTTT
14,TRBD1,TRBV5-1,few,TRBJ2-5,CASGTTGGGETQYF,TGCGCCAGCGGGACGACAGGGGGCGGCGAGACCCAGTACTTC
13,-,TRBV13,few,TRBJ1-1,CASSRKHNTEAFF,TGTGCCAGCAGCCGAAAACATAACACTGAAGCTTTCTTT
15,TRBD2,TRBV5-1,many,TRBJ2-5,CASSPLGGRQETQYF,TGCGCCAGCAGCCCGCTGGGGGGGAGGCAAGAGACCCAGTACTTC
13,-,TRBV6-5,few,TRBJ1-2,CASRSQGTYGYTF,TGTGCCAGCAGGTCTCAGGGGACCTATGGCTACACCTTC
15,-,TRBV7-2,few,TRBJ2-1,CASSLRAEAYNEQFF,TGTGCCAGCAGCTTAAGAGCGGAAGCGTACAATGAGCAGTTCTTC
16,-,TRBV4-1,-,TRBJ2-7,CASSQDMAASSYEQYF,TGCGCCAGCAGCCAAGATATGGCAGCTAGCTCCTACGAGCAGTACTTC